The rows below give T cell receptor beta chains drawn from one sample of a study of OX40 agonist ivuxolimab in advanced cancers. Sequenced by immunoSEQ multiplex PCR; TCRdb stores in-frame clones only, minus some. The data contain about 61,000 clones, about 88% of them singletons. This material consisted of CD4+ or CD8+ T cells sorted from blood, taken in a trial of the OX40 agonist ivuxolimab. Receptor source: an adult with an advanced solid tumor such as melanoma, head and neck, liver or kidney cancer. The CDR3 runs from the conserved cysteine through the conserved F or W. D genes are given only for firm matches. Part of the rows lack a size; the others show once, few, many or a class for expanded clones.

v_call	j_call	d_call	clone_size	cdr3_aa	cdr3_nt
TRBV28	TRBJ2-5	.	once	CASIPGGAETQYF	TGTGCCAGCATTCCTGGGGGGGCGGAGACCCAGTACTTC
TRBV9	TRBJ2-2	TRBD2	.	CASTRRGADGELFF	TGTGCCAGCACCCGGCGGGGGGCGGACGGGGAGCTGTTTTTT
TRBV6-5	TRBJ1-3	.	.	CASRIWRNGNTIYF	TGTGCCAGCAGGATCTGGAGAAATGGAAACACCATATATTTT
TRBV7-2	TRBJ2-7	.	.	CASSLTTREQYF	TGTGCCAGCAGCTTAACGACCCGCGAGCAGTACTTC
TRBV15	TRBJ2-7	TRBD1	.	CATSRDRGYEQYF	TGTGCCACCAGCAGGGACAGGGGCTACGAGCAGTACTTC
TRBV11-2	TRBJ1-1	.	.	CASGQGPNTEAFF	TGTGCCAGCGGCCAGGGACCGAACACTGAAGCTTTCTTT
TRBV28	TRBJ1-3	.	.	CASRSQENTIYF	TGTGCCAGCAGATCCCAGGAAAACACCATATATTTT
TRBV28	TRBJ2-3	.	.	CASSLSPGTDTQYF	TGTGCCAGCAGTTTATCACCTGGGACAGATACGCAGTATTTT
TRBV6-5	TRBJ1-3	.	few	CASSGTTGNTIYF	TGTGCCAGCAGTGGGACTACTGGAAACACCATATATTTT
TRBV7-6	TRBJ2-2	TRBD1	.	CASSPGQVTGELFF	TGTGCCAGCAGCCCCGGACAGGTCACCGGGGAGCTGTTTTTT
TRBV27	TRBJ2-3	.	once	CASSRQYTDTQYF	TGTGCCAGCAGTCGCCAGTACACAGATACGCAGTATTTT
TRBV29-1	TRBJ2-2	.	.	CSVVGFANTGELFF	TGCAGCGTTGTTGGCTTCGCGAACACCGGGGAGCTGTTTTTT
TRBV5-1	TRBJ2-3	TRBD2	.	CASSSGVGTSGDTQYF	TGCGCCAGCAGCTCGGGAGTTGGGACTAGCGGGGATACGCAGTATTTT
TRBV10-1	TRBJ2-5	TRBD1	.	CASSEEAQGKTQYF	TGCGCCAGCAGTGAGGAAGCACAGGGGAAGACCCAGTACTTC
TRBV19	TRBJ2-6	.	once	CASSIVQAGANVLTF	TGTGCCAGTAGTATTGTACAGGCTGGGGCCAACGTCCTGACTTTC
TRBV6-5	TRBJ2-7	TRBD1	.	CASRGQEYF	TGTGCCAGCAGGGGACAGGAGTACTTC
TRBV29-1	TRBJ1-2	.	.	CSTLGDGNYGYTF	TGCAGCACCCTCGGGGACGGAAACTATGGCTACACCTTC
TRBV4-3	TRBJ1-2	.	.	CASSQDRGLHGYTF	TGCGCCAGCAGCCAAGATCGAGGGTTGCATGGCTACACCTTC
TRBV30	TRBJ2-1	.	.	CAWSVWLAREQFF	TGTGCCTGGAGTGTATGGTTAGCGAGAGAGCAGTTCTTC
TRBV7-2	TRBJ1-2	TRBD1	.	CASSPHAGGYYGYTF	TGTGCCAGCAGCCCTCATGCAGGGGGCTACTATGGCTACACCTTC
TRBV30	TRBJ1-1	.	few	CAFLRSENTEAFF	TGTGCCTTCCTAAGGTCAGAGAACACTGAAGCTTTCTTT
TRBV6-7	TRBJ2-1	.	once	CASTCWVPGSWYEQFF	TGTGCCAGCACTTGCTGGGTCCCCGGCTCTTGGTATGAGCAGTTCTTC